These 14 T cell receptor beta chains share one sample of origin, sequenced in a study of shared clonotypes between healthy human individuals. Here immunoSEQ multiplex PCR was the method, and the copy in TCRdb shows in-frame clones only, minus some. The sample records about 960,000 clones, approximately 80% being singletons. Material for sequencing was memory CD4+ T cells sorted from blood. Subset here: CD45RA-negative fraction. These receptors all come from a man in his late teens or twenties in good health.

This clone was detected ten times or more. J is TRBJ1-4 and V is TRBV5-1, with 7 bases aligning to TRBD1. The CDR3 is 14 residues long. V lost 0 bases, J lost 6 bases, and 2 bases stayed unmatched. Germline CDR1 and CDR2: SGHRS and YFSETQ. The chain's CDR3 is CASSLEQGHEKLFF. CDR3 nucleotides: TGCGCCAGCAGCTTGGAACAGGGGCATGAAAAACTGTTTTTT.

This chain uses TRBV7-2 with TRBJ2-3, with 10 positions matching TRBD2. From germline, CDR1 is SGHTA and CDR2 FQGNSA. V lost 1 base and J lost 2; bases outside the gene matches: 6. The CDR3 is 17 residues long. This CDR3 is CASSLGPGLAVTDTQYF. The CDR3 region has the DNA TGTGCCAGCAGCTTAGGGCCCGGACTAGCGGTCACAGATACGCAGTATTTT. Using reference TRBV7-2 and TRBJ2-3 for the parts outside the CDR3, the full variable domain is GAGVSQSPSNKVTEKGKDVELRCDPISGHTALYWYRQSLGQGLEFLIYFQGNSAPDKSGLPSDRFSAERTGGSVSTLTIQRTQQEDSAVYLCASSLGPGLAVTDTQYFGPGTRLTVL.

As concerns this clone: Different DNA sequences within this sample yield the same CDR3. V gene TRBV7-9 combines with J gene TRBJ2-7, with D maybe TRBD2 (5 bases). CDR1 is SEHNR and CDR2 is FQNEAQ in the germline V gene (reference sequence). With 6 bases removed from V and 0 bases from J, the gap between germline ends came to 12 bases. CDR3 size: 14 residues. CDR3 protein: CASSLPGSSYEQYF. Written as DNA, the CDR3 is TGTGCCAGCAGTCTCCCGGGGAGCTCCTACGAGCAGTACTTC.

The J gene is TRBJ2-1, the V gene TRBV7-9; no reliable D call. The germline gives CDR1 SEHNR, CDR2 FQNEAQ (reference sequence). V dropped 5 bases and J dropped 4 bases, with 21 bases sitting between them. This CDR3 has 17 residues. The DNA of the CDR3 is TGTGCCAGCAGCCCCGAAGGGCTGGGGAAGGGATACAATGAGCAGTTCTTC. This gives the protein CASSPEGLGKGYNEQFF.

A single count supports this clone. V is TRBV28 and J is TRBJ1-2, with D possibly matching TRBD1 (5 bases). Trimming took off 8 bases at V and 5 bases at J, with 15 bases between the two ends. The germline V gene encodes CDR1 MDHEN and CDR2 SYDVKM. CDR3 size: 13 residues. The CDR3 DNA sequence: TGTGCCAGCGCTAAGGGGAGAGGGTATGGCTACACCTTC. Encoded protein: CASAKGRGYGYTF.

In the case of this clone: The junction departs from germline at one end; a sequencing error may be responsible. V is TRBV7-7 and J is TRBJ2-3; D might be TRBD2 (6 bases). The germline gives CDR1 SSHAT, CDR2 FNYEAQ (reference sequence). The CDR3 loop spans 14 amino acids. CDR3 loop: CASSPWGETDTQYF. The CDR3 bases are TGTGCTAGCAGTCCATGGGGGGAAACAGATACGCAGTATTTT.

CDR3 DNA sequence: TGCGCCAGCAGTCTCTGGGGACAGGGACGTGAAAAACTGTTTTTT. This sequence encodes CASSLWGQGREKLFF. V usage is TRBV5-1 and J usage is TRBJ1-4, with 9 bases fitting TRBD1. The germline V gene encodes CDR1 SGHRS and CDR2 YFSETQ. With V trimmed by 5 bases and J by 7 bases, 9 bases remained unmatched. The CDR3 sequence is 15 residues long.

This rearrangement joins TRBV19 to TRBJ1-4; D is unclear. CDR1 and CDR2 from the germline V gene are LNHDA and SQIVND (reference sequence). Between the trimmed V and J ends, which lost 5 bases and 6 bases, there was a span of 10 bases. The CDR3 has 13 residues. CDR3 residues: CASSRGVDEKLFF. The CDR3 DNA sequence: TGTGCCAGTAGTCGTGGGGTGGATGAAAAACTGTTTTTT.

The V gene is TRBV14, the J gene TRBJ1-5; D gene ambiguous. The ends were cut back, 4 bases at V and 7 bases at J, with 11 bases in the middle. CDR1 SGHDN and CDR2 FVKESK come from the germline V gene. This CDR3 has 13 residues. CDR3 sequence reads: CASSRGGRQPQHF. DNA of the CDR3: TGTGCCAGCAGCCGAGGAGGGAGGCAGCCCCAGCATTTT. The full variable domain, completed using reference TRBV14 and TRBJ1-5, is EAGVTQFPSHSVIEKGQTVTLRCDPISGHDNLYWYRRVMGKEIKFLLHFVKESKQDESGMPNNRFLAERTGGTYSTLKVQPAELEDSGVYFCASSRGGRQPQHFGDGTRLSIL.

This clone appeared a few times. CDR3 region: CASSSPHWEQAFF. The CDR3 DNA reads as TGTGCCAGCAGTTCACCTCACTGGGAACAAGCTTTCTTT. The J gene is TRBJ1-1, the V gene TRBV28; no firm D call. Deletions cut 4 bases from V and 9 bases from J, with 15 bases between. Germline lookup yields CDR1 MDHEN and CDR2 SYDVKM. This CDR3 comprises 13 residues.

The J gene is TRBJ1-5, the V gene TRBV6-5, with TRBD1 matching over 7 bases. V lost 6 bases to trimming and J lost 3 bases; unmatched junction nucleotides: 8. CDR3 length equals 15 residues. Germline CDR1 and CDR2: MNHEY and SVGAGI. The CDR3 loop is CASRSQGEPNQPQHF. CDR3 nucleotides: TGTGCCAGCAGATCTCAGGGGGAACCCAATCAGCCCCAGCATTTT.

The chain links TRBV7-9 to TRBJ2-1; 11 bases line up with TRBD2. The CDR3 covers 15 residues. The V gene's germline CDR1 is SEHNR and CDR2 FQNEAQ (reference sequence). The V segment lost 5 bases and the J segment 7 bases; nucleotides outside the gene matches: 7. The CDR3 is CASSTASGRLNEQFF. The DNA of the CDR3 is TGTGCCAGCAGCACCGCTAGCGGGAGGTTGAATGAGCAGTTCTTC.

The chain joins TRBV6-1 to TRBJ1-2, with TRBD1 matching over 10 bases. Germline loops: CDR1 MNHNS, CDR2 SASEGT. The ends lost 5 bases at V and 8 bases at J; junction bases unmatched: 5. The CDR3 has 13 residues. CDR3 amino acids: CASSWDRGEGYTF. CDR3 in DNA: TGTGCCAGCAGTTGGGACAGGGGTGAGGGCTACACCTTC.

A few counts support this clone. The V and J genes are TRBV10-3 and TRBJ1-5, with D possibly TRBD1 on 6 matching bases. The CDR3 runs to 17 residues. V was cut by 0 bases and J by 1 base, with 13 bases left in between. CDR1 and CDR2 from the germline V gene are ENHRY and SYGVKD. CDR3 in amino acids: CAISESGGGYSNQPQHF. CDR3 bases: TGTGCCATCAGTGAGTCAGGGGGAGGATACAGCAATCAGCCCCAGCATTTT.